One sample yielded the 13 T cell receptor beta chains listed below, sequenced in a study of blood T cells in healthy people across ages. The second PCR ran 7 to 11 cycles with a sample-barcoded 5' primer and J-beta primers. TCRdb passed the 5' RACE reads through MiXCR, listing each CDR3 protein once. The repertoire holds 1.8 million or so distinct CDR3 sequences, with roughly 43% as singletons. What was sequenced was blood. The source of these receptors is a human donor in good health.

This clonotype was recorded a few times. The chain couples TRBV7-3 to TRBJ2-1; no clear D. Trimming took 3 bases from V and 5 from J, leaving 11 bases between them. The CDR3 has 14 residues. The germline V gene has CDR1 SGHTA and CDR2 FQGTGA. The CDR3 coding sequence is TGTGCCAGCAGCTTGTTGGGCTTAAACAATGAGCAGTTCTTC. This codes for CASSLLGLNNEQFF.

The chain is built from TRBV20-1 and TRBJ1-5; D is undetermined. Germline V lookup: CDR1 DFQATT, CDR2 SNEGSKA (reference sequence). CDR3 length equals 13 residues. Between the trimmed V and J ends, which lost 4 bases and 5 bases, there was a span of 12 bases. CDR3 amino acids: CSAKPRPDQPQHF. The CDR3 nucleotides are TGCAGTGCTAAACCGCGACCGGATCAGCCCCAGCATTTT.

CDR3 protein: CASSFRDPKNTGELFF. The CDR3 nucleotides read TGTGCCAGCAGTTTTAGAGATCCCAAGAACACCGGGGAGCTGTTTTTT. The rearrangement links TRBV27 to TRBJ2-2, with unresolved D. Germline CDR1 reads MNHEY; CDR2 reads SMNVEV (reference sequence). The CDR3 is 16 residues long. The ends were cut back, 3 bases at V and 1 base at J, with 12 bases in the middle.

V is TRBV7-2 and J is TRBJ2-7; the match to TRBD1 covers 7 bases. The germline V gene encodes CDR1 SGHTA and CDR2 FQGNSA. V shed 3 bases, J shed 6 bases, and the junction held 8 bases outside the gene matches. This CDR3 comprises 14 residues. In DNA form, the CDR3 reads TGTGCCAGCAGCTTTCCGGGACAGTCTTCCGAGCAGTACTTC. Protein sequence: CASSFPGQSSEQYF. The full variable domain, in which reference TRBV7-2 and TRBJ2-7 provide the parts outside the CDR3, is GAGVSQSPSNKVTEKGKDVELRCDPISGHTALYWYRQSLGQGLEFLIYFQGNSAPDKSGLPSDRFSAERTGGSVSTLTIQRTQQEDSAVYLCASSFPGQSSEQYFGPGTRLTVT.

The genes are TRBV29-1 and TRBJ1-2; D remains unclear. The CDR3 has 10 amino acids. Trimming removed 8 bases at V and 6 bases at J, with 10 bases between. Germline CDR1 SQVTM, CDR2 ANQGSEA. CDR3 sequence: CSIGEDGYTF. CDR3 coding DNA: TGCAGCATCGGGGAGGATGGCTACACCTTC.

V usage is TRBV11-1 and J usage is TRBJ2-1, with 11 positions matching TRBD2. This CDR3 region has 16 residues. V lost 0 bases to trimming and J lost 13 bases; unmatched junction nucleotides: 11. Per the germline V gene, CDR1 is SGHAT and CDR2 is FQDESV (reference sequence). Here the CDR3 DNA reads TGTGCCAGCAGCTTAGCCGGGACTAGCGGTACGGAGACCCAGTTCTTC. Translation: CASSLAGTSGTETQFF. The complete variable domain, with remaining parts taken from reference TRBV11-1 and TRBJ2-1, reads EAEVAQSPRYKITEKSQAVAFWCDPISGHATLYWYRQILGQGPELLVQFQDESVVDDSQLPKDRFSAERLKGVDSTLKIQPAELGDSAMYLCASSLAGTSGTETQFFGPGTRLTVL.

This clonotype came up once. This rearrangement joins TRBV2 to TRBJ2-3, with D possibly being TRBD2 (6 bases). Between the trimmed V and J ends, which lost 8 bases and 6 bases, there was a span of 15 bases. Germline loops: CDR1 SNHLY, CDR2 FYNNEI. This CDR3 has 13 amino acids. The DNA for the CDR3 is TGTGCCAGCGGCGGGGCCTTTAAGGATACGCAGTATTTT. Translation gives CASGGAFKDTQYF.

The V and J genes are TRBV29-1 and TRBJ2-7; 10 nucleotides agree with TRBD1. With 6 bases clipped from V and 3 bases from J, the junction kept 5 bases outside the gene matches. The CDR3 is made up of 13 amino acids. CDR1 is SQVTM and CDR2 is ANQGSEA in the germline V gene. The CDR3 region is CSVSRDRGYEQYF. The CDR3 coding sequence is TGCAGCGTCAGCCGGGACAGGGGCTACGAGCAGTACTTC.

The CDR3 loop is CSVEEVGGQPQHF. The DNA for the CDR3 is TGCAGCGTTGAAGAAGTGGGAGGTCAGCCCCAGCATTTT. The chain links TRBV29-1 to TRBJ1-5; D not resolved. Trimming left V 0 bases short and J 6 bases short, with 9 bases between. Germline V CDR1 and CDR2: SQVTM, ANQGSEA. The CDR3 runs 13 residues.

The rearrangement uses TRBV27 and TRBJ2-1; D unresolved. In germline, CDR1 is MNHEY, CDR2 SMNVEV (reference sequence). The V end was cut by 5 bases, the J end by 9 bases, with 8 bases between. The CDR3 length is 11 residues. The DNA for the CDR3 is TGTGCCAGCAGTCGCTTGGGTGAGCAGTTCTTC. Translating it yields CASSRLGEQFF.

About this clonotype: A much bigger clone sits one base away, suggesting this may be a read error. V gene TRBV6-2 or TRBV6-3 combines with J gene TRBJ2-7, with D possibly matching TRBD1 (5 bases). Germline V CDR1 and CDR2: MNHEY, SVGEGT. This CDR3 region has 13 residues. The CDR3: CANSSRQFYEQYF. As DNA, the CDR3 is TGTGCCAACAGTTCAAGACAGTTCTACGAGCAGTACTTC.

The CDR3 region is CASSYRELADEQYF. The CDR3, as DNA: TGTGCCAGCAGTTACCGGGAACTGGCGGACGAGCAGTACTTC. This rearrangement joins TRBV6-6 to TRBJ2-7; D may be TRBD2 (5 bases). The V end was cut by 2 bases, the J end by 5 bases, with 13 bases between. Looked up from germline, CDR1 is MNHNY and CDR2 is SVGAGI (reference sequence). The CDR3 is made up of 14 amino acids.

The chain employs TRBV7-6 and TRBJ2-7; D remains unclear. Germline values: CDR1 SGHVS, CDR2 FNYEAQ. V shed 5 bases and J shed 7 bases, with 15 bases lying between them. This CDR3 is built from 13 residues. CDR3 residues: CASSPSHRQEQYF. The CDR3 DNA is TGTGCCAGCAGCCCGTCGCACCGACAAGAGCAGTACTTC.